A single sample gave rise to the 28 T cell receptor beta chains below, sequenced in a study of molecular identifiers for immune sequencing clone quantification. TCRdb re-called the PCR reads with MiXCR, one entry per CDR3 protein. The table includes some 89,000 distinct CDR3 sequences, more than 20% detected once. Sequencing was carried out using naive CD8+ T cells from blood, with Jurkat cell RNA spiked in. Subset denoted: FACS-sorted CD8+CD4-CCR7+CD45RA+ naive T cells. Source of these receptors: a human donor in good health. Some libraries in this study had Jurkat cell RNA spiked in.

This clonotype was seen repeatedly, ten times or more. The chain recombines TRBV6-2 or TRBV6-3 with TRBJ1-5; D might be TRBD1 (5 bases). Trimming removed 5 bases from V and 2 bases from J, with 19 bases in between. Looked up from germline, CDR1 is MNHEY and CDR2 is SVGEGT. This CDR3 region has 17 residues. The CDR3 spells CASSTGTDDWGNQPQHF. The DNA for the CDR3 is TGTGCCAGCAGTACTGGGACGGACGATTGGGGCAATCAGCCCCAGCATTTT.

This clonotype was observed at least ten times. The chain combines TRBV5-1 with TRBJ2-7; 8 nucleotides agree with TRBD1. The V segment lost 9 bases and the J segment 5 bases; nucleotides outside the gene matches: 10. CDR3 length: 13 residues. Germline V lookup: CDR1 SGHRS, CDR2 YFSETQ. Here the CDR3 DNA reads TGCGCCACACGCTCGACAGGGGACCACGAGCAGTACTTC. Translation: CATRSTGDHEQYF.

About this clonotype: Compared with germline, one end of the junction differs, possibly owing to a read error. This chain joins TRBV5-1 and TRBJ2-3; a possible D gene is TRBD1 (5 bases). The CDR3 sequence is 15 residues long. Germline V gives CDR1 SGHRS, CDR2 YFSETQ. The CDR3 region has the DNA TGCGCCAGCAGCTTGGTTATCGACAGTACAGATACGCGGTATTTT. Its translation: CASSLVIDSTDTRYF.

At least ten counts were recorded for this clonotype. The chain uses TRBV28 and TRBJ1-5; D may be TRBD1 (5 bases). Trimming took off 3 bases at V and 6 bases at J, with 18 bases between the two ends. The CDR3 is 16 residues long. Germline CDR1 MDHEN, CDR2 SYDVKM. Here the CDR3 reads CASSFNEQDAGQPQHF. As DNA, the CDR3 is TGTGCCAGCAGTTTTAACGAACAGGACGCGGGTCAGCCCCAGCATTTT.

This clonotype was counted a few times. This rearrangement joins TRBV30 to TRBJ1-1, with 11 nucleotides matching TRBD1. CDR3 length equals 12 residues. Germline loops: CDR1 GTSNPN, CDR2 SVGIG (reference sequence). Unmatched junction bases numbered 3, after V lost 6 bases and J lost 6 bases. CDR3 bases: TGTGCCTGCCCGGGACAGGGGGCTGAAGCTTTCTTT. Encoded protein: CACPGQGAEAFF.

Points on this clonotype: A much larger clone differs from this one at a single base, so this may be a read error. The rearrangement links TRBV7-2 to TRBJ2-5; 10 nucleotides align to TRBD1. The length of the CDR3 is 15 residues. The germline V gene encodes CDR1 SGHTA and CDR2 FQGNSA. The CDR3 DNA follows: TGTGCCAACAGCTTAGTGACAGGGGGCTGGGAGACCCAGTACTTC. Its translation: CANSLVTGGWETQYF.

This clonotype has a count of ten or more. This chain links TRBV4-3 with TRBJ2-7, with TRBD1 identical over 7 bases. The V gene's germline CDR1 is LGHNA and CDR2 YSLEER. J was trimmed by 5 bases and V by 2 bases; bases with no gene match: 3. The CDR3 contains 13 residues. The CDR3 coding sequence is TGCGCCAGCAGCCAATACAGGGGCAACGAGCAGTACTTC. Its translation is CASSQYRGNEQYF.

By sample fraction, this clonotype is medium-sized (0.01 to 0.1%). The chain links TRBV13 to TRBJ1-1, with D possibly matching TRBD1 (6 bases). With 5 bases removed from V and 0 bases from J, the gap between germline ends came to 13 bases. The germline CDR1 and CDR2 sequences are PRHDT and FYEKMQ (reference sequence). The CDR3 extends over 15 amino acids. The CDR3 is CASSPFGQMNTEAFF. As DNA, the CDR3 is TGTGCCAGCAGCCCCTTCGGACAGATGAACACTGAAGCTTTCTTT.

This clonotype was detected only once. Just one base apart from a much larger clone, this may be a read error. This CDR3 reads CASSFDTGSLSDTQYF. Here the CDR3 DNA reads TGTGCCAGCAGCTTCGACACAGGGAGCCTCTCAGATACGCAGTATTTT. The chain couples TRBV7-9 to TRBJ2-3; tentatively, D is TRBD1 (6 bases). CDR3 length equals 16 residues. Germline V lookup: CDR1 SEHNR, CDR2 FQNEAQ (reference sequence). V was trimmed by 3 bases and J by 4 bases, leaving 17 bases between them.

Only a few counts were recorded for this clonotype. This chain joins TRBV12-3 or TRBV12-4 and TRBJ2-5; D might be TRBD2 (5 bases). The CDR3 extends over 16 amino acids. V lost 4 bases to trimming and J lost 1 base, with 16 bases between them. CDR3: CASSSAGSGIQETQYF. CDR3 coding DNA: TGTGCCAGCAGTTCCGCCGGGTCGGGAATCCAAGAGACCCAGTACTTC.

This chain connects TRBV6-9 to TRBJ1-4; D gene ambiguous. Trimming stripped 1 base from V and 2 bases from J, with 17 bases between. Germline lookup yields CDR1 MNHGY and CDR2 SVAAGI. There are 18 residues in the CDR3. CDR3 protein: CASSYYPYLKATNEKLFF. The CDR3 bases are TGTGCCAGCAGTTATTATCCGTACCTCAAGGCGACTAATGAAAAACTGTTTTTT.

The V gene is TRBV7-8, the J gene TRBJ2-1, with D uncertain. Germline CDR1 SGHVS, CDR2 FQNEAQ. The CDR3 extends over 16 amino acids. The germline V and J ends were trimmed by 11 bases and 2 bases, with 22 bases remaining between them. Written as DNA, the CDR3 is TGTGCCCGCCGCTCCTCGGGCCCCTCCCCCTACAATGAGCAGTTCTTC. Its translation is CARRSSGPSPYNEQFF. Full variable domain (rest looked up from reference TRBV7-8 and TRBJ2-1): GAGVSQSPRYKVAKRGQDVALRCDPISGHVSLFWYQQALGQGPEFLTYFQNEAQLDKSGLPSDRFFAERPEGSVSTLKIQRTQQEDSAVYLCARRSSGPSPYNEQFFGPGTRLTVL.

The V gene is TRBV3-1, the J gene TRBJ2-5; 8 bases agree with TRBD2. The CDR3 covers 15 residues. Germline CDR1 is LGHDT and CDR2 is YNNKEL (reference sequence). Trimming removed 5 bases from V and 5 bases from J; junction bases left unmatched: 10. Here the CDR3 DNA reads TGTGCCAGCAGCGTATGGACTAGCAGGAGGGAGACCCAGTACTTC. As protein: CASSVWTSRRETQYF.

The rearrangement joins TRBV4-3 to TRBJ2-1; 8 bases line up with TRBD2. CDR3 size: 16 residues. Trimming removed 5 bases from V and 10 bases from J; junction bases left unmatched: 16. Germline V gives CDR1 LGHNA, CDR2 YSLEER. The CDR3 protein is CASSGVSGDYRVEQFF. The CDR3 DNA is TGCGCCAGCAGCGGCGTTAGCGGGGATTACAGGGTCGAGCAGTTCTTC.

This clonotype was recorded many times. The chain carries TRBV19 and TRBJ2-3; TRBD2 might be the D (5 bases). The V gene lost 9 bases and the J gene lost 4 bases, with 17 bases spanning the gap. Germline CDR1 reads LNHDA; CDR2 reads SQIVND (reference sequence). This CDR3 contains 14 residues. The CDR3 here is CASGRQTGADTQYF. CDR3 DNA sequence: TGTGCCAGCGGACGGCAGACCGGGGCAGATACGCAGTATTTT. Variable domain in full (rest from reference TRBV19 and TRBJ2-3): DGGITQSPKYLFRKEGQNVTLSCEQNLNHDAMYWYRQDPGQGLRLIYYSQIVNDFQKGDIAEGYSVSREKKESFPLTVTSAQKNPTAFYLCASGRQTGADTQYFGPGTRLTVL.

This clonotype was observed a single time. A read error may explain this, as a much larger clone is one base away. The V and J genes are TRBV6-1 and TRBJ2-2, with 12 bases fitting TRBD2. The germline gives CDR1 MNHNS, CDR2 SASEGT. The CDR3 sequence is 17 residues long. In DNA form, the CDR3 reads TGTGCCAGCAGTGAATGGCTAGCGGGGGGGCAGACCGGGGAGCTGATTTTT. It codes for CASSEWLAGGQTGELIF.

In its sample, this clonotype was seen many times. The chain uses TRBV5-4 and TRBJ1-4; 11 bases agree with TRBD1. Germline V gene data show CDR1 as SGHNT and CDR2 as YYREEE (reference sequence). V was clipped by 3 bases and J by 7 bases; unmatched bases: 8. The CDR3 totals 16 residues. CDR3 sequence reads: CASSSPTGTGGEKLFF. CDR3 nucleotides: TGTGCCAGCAGCTCACCTACCGGGACAGGGGGTGAAAAACTGTTTTTT.

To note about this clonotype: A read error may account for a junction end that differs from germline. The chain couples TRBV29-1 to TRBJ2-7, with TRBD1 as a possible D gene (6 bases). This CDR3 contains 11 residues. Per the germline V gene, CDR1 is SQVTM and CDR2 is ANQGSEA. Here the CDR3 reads CRVEDRYEQYF. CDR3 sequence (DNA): TGCCGCGTTGAAGACAGGTACGAGCAGTACTTC.

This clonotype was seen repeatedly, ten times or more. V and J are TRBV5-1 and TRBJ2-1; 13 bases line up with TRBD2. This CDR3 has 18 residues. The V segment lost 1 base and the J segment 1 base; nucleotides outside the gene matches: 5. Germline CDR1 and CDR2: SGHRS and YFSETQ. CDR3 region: CASSLTSGRALSYNEQFF. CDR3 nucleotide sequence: TGCGCCAGCAGCTTGACTAGCGGGAGGGCCTTGTCCTACAATGAGCAGTTCTTC.

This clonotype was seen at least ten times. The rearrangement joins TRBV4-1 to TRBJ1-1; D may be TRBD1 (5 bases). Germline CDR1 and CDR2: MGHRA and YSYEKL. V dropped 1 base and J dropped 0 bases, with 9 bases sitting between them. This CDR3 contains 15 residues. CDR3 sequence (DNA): TGCGCCAGCAGCCAAGTGGGGACGCTGAACACTGAAGCTTTCTTT. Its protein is CASSQVGTLNTEAFF.

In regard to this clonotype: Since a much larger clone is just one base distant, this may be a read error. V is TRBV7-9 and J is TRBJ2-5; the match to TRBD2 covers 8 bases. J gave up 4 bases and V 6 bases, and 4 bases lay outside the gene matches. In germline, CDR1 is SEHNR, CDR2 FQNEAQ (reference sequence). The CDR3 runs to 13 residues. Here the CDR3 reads CASRLGTRETQYF. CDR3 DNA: TGTGCCAGCAGACTAGGGACTAGAGAGACCCAGTACTTC. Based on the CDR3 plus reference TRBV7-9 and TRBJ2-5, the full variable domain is DTGVSQNPRHKITKRGQNVTFRCDPISEHNRLYWYRQTLGQGPEFLTYFQNEAQLEKSRLLSDRFSAERPKGSFSTLEIQRTEQGDSAMYLCASRLGTRETQYFGPGTRLLVL.

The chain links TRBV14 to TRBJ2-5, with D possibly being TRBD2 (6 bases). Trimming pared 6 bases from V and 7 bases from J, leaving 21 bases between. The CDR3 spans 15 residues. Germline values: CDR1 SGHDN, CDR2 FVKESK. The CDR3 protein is CASSSRDSPWGTQYF. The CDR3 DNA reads TGTGCCAGCAGTTCCCGGGACTCTCCTTGGGGGACCCAGTACTTC.

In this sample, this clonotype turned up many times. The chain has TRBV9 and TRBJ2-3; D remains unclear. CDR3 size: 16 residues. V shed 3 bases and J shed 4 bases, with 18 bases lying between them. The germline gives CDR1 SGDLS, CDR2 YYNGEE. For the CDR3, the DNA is TGTGCCAGCAGCGAGCCCCTCGAGGCGGCGGCAGATACGCAGTATTTT. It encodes CASSEPLEAAADTQYF.

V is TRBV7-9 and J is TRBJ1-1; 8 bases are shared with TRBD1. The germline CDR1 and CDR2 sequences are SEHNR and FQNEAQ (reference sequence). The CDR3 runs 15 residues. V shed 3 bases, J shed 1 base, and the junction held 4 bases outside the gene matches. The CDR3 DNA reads TGTGCCAGCAGCTTCGGACAGGGCAAGAACACTGAAGCTTTCTTT. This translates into CASSFGQGKNTEAFF.

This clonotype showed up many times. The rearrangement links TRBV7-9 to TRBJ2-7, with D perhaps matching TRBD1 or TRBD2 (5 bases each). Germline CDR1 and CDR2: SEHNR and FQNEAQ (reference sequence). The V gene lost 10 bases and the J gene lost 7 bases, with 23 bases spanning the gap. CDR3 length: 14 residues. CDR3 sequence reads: CAILLPGPRREQYF. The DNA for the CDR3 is TGTGCCATCCTCCTACCGGGACCCCGCAGGGAGCAGTACTTC.

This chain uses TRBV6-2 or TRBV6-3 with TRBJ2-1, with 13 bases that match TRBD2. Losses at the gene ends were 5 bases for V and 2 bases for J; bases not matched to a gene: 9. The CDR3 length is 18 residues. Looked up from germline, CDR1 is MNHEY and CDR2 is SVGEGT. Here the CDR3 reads CASSPGTSGIGPYNEQFF. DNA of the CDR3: TGTGCCAGCAGTCCCGGGACTAGCGGGATCGGTCCCTACAATGAGCAGTTCTTC.

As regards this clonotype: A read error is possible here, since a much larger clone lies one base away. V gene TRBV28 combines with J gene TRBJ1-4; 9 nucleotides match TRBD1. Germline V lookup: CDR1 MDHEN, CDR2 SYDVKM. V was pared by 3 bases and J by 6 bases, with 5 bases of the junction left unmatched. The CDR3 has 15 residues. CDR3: CASSFWGQGYEKLFF. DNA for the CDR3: TGTGCCAGCAGTTTTTGGGGACAGGGATATGAAAAACTGTTTTTT.

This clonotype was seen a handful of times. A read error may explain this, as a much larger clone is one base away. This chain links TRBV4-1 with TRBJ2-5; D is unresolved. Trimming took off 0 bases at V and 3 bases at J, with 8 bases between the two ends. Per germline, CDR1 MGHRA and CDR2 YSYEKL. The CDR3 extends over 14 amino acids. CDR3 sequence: CASSQDTNEETQYF. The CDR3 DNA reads TGCGCCAGCAGCCAAGATACTAACGAAGAGACCCAGTACTTC.